This TCR beta chain originates from a study of T cell responses to AZD1222 COVID-19 vaccine (dated by TCRdb to about 2021). Looking at the study overall: AZD1222 recipients with second doses at about 4 weeks or about 12 weeks were pooled, because spike-specific TCR depth and breadth did not differ between schedules. TCR sequencing covered 233 trial participants: some 210 given two doses of AZD1222 and 26 given two doses of MenACWY control vaccine. Enrollment into the trials was organized by age into subgroups of 18-55, 56-69 and 70-plus years, and those subgroups contained approximately 150, 30 and 60 TCR-sequenced participants, respectively. The study at large found these results: Conclusions about previously exposed vaccinees are limited, since just 6 or 7 AZD1222 recipients were seropositive for SARS-CoV-2 at baseline. Vaccine-associated CD4 TCRs spanned the whole spike protein, with dominant responses in regions 160-218 and 743-854. Participants were mostly white British, with more females than males. The authors suggested clonal diversity may have been underestimated. After two AZD1222 doses, spike-specific TCR breadth and depth were significantly higher than at day 0 and than in MenACWY recipients. In the small 56-69-year group, the increase in depth fell short of significance, most likely because of low power. Because no day 14 peak-response samples were available, the repertoires could be characterized only after the peak T cell response. Nearly half of unique spike-specific TCRs reportedly recognized epitopes outside regions mutated in the B.1.351 and B.1.1.7 variants.

The CDR3 regions of human TCRbeta chains were analyzed by immunosequencing. The study's processing was this. Repertoire TCRs were checked for matches against a reference library of SARS-CoV-2-specific TCRs that had been generated using the MIRA antigen-specificity platform. Breadth was defined as the fraction of unique TCRs that were SARS-CoV-2-associated, and depth was defined as the fraction of total T cells that were SARS-CoV-2-associated. Each spike-specific TCR was assigned to its reactive spike region and to a CD4 or CD8 class using the MIRA data. Log10-transformed breadth and depth values were compared by one-way ANOVA with Sidak's multiple comparisons tests. TCRdb took over this immuneACCESS table, retaining in-frame rearrangements with V and J assigned. Such tables are incomplete; in checked studies, under half of the missing clones stem from an unresolved V gene, and the remainder is unexplained. For V, J and clone size, that table is used; D and trimming come from the DNA. For this sample there are tens of thousands of clones; about nine tenths appear just once. The ten largest account for over 2% of the sample.

Read against the paper, the sample's time point label means: baseline before first vaccination. Vaccinee samples came from UK trials COV001 and COV002, including a single-blind randomized controlled phase 2/3 trial of AZD1222 (ChAdOx1 nCoV-19) in healthy adults. For TCRbeta chain sequencing, PBMC samples from trial participants were taken at day 0 and at day 28 after the second dose. The V end loses 7 bases and the J end loses 3 bases, and a stretch of 16 bases separates them. Taken from the germline V gene, the CDR1 and CDR2 loops are MNHEY and SVGAGI. The CDR3 starts with the cysteine, ends with the phenylalanine, and has 14 residues. Here the CDR3 DNA is all that survives: 42 bases in frame from base 1. A remark on this clone: Which antigen it targets is not known. The input lacks base qualities; no much larger clone sits a single base away.

The receptor comes from an adult in good health. Specimen: peripheral blood, collected on day 0 of AZD1222 vaccination. In this chain, TRBV6-5 is recombined with TRBJ2-7, with the D gene possibly TRBD1 or TRBD2, each one fitting 6 bases. The DNA sequence is given as TGTGCCAGCACCGGCGGGACAACGTTCTACGAGCAGTACTTC. Translated, it gives CASTGGTTFYEQYF.